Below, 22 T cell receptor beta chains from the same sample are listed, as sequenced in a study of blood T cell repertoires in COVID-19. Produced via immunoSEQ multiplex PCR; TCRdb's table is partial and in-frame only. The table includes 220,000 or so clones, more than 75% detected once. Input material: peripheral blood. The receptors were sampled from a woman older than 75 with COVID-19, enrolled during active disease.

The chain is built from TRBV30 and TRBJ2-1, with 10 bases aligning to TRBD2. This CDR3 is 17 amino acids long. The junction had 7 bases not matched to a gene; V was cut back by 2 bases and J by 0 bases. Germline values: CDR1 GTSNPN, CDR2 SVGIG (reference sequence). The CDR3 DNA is TGTGCCTGGAGTCTGGGACTAGCGATCGACTCCTACAATGAGCAGTTCTTC. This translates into CAWSLGLAIDSYNEQFF.

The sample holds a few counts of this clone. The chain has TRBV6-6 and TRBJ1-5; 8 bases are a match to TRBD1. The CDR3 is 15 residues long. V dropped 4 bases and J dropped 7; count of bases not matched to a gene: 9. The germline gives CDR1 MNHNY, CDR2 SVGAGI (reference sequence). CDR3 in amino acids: CASSLTQGAGQPQHF. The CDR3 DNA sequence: TGTGCCAGCAGTTTAACTCAGGGGGCTGGACAGCCCCAGCATTTT.

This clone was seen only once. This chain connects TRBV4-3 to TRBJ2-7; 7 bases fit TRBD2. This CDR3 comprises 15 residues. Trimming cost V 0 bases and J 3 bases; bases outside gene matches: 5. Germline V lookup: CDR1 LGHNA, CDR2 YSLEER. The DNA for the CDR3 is TGCGCCAGCAGCCAAGATTCGCGGGAGTACTACGAGCAGTACTTC. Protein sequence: CASSQDSREYYEQYF.

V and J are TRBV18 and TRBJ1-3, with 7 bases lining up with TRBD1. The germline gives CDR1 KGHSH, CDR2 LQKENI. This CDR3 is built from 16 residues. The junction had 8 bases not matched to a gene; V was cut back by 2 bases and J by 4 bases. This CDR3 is CASSPRDSRRGNTIYF. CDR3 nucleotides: TGTGCCAGCTCACCAAGGGACAGCCGAAGGGGAAACACCATATATTTT.

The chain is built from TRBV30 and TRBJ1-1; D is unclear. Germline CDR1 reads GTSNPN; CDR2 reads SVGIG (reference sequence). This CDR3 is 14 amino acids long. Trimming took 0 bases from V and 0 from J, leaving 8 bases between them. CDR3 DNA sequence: TGTGCCTGGAGTGTACCACAGTTGAACACTGAAGCTTTCTTT. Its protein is CAWSVPQLNTEAFF.

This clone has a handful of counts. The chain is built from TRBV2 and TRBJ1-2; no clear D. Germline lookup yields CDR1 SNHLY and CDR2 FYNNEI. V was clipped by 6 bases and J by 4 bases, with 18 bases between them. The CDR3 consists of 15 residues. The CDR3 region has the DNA TGTGCCAGCAGGCCCCAGGTTCTAAGCGGCTATGGCTACACCTTC. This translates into CASRPQVLSGYGYTF.

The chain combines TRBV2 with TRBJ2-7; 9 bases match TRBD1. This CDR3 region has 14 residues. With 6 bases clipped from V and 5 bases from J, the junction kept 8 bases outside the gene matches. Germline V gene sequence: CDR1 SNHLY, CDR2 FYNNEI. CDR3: CASSAGTGTHEQYF. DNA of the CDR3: TGTGCCAGCAGCGCCGGGACAGGGACCCACGAGCAGTACTTC. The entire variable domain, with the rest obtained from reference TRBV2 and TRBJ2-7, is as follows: EPEVTQTPSHQVTQMGQEVILRCVPISNHLYFYWYRQILGQKVEFLVSFYNNEISEKSEIFDDQFSVERPDGSNFTLKIRSTKLEDSAMYFCASSAGTGTHEQYFGPGTRLTVT.

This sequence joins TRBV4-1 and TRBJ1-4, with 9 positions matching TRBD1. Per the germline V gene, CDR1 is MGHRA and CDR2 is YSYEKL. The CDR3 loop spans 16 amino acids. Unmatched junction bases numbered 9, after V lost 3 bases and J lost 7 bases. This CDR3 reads CASSQMNRGRSEKLFF. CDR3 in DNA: TGCGCCAGCAGCCAGATGAACAGGGGGCGAAGTGAAAAACTGTTTTTT.

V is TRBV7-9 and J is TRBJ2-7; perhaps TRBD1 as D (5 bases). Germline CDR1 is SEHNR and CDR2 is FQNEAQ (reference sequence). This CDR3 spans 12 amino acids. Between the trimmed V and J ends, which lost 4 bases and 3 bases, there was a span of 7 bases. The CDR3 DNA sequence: TGTGCCAGCAGCTCTACAGGCTACGAGCAGTACTTC. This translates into CASSSTGYEQYF.

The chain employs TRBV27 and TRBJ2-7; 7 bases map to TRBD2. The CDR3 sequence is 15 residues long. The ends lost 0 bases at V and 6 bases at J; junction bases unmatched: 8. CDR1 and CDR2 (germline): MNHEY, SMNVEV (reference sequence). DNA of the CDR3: TGTGCCAGCAGTTTATCGATACGGGGGAGGGGCGAGCAGTACTTC. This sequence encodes CASSLSIRGRGEQYF.

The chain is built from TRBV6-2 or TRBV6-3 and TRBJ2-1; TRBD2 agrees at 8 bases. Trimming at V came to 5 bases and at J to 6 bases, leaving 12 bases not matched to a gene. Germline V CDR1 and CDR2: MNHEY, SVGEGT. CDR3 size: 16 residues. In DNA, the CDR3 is TGTGCCAGCAGTCGAGCATTTGTCCTAGCGGGCAATGAGCAGTTCTTC. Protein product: CASSRAFVLAGNEQFF.

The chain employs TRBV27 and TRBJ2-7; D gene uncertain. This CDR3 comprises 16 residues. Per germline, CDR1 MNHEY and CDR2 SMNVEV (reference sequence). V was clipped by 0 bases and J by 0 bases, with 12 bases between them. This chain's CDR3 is CASSLSESALSYEQYF. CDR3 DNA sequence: TGTGCCAGCAGTTTATCAGAGTCCGCCCTCTCCTACGAGCAGTACTTC.

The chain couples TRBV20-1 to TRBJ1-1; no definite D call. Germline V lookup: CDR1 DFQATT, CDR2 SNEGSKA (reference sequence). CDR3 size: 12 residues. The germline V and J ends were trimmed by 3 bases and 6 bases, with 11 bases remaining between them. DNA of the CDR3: TGCAGTGCTAGTGCCCGCGTAGCTGAAGCTTTCTTT. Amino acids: CSASARVAEAFF.

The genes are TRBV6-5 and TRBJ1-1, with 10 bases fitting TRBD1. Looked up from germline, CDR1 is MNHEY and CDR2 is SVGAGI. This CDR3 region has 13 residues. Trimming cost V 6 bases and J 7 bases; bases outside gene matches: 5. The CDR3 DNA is TGTGCCAGCAGCCCCCGGGACAGGGGTGAAGCTTTCTTT. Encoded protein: CASSPRDRGEAFF.

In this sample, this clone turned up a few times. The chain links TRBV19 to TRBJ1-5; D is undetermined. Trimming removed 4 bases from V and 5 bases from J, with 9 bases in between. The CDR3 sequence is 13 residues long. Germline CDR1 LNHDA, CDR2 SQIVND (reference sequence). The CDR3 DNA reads TGTGCCAGTAGTAAACAGAACCATCAGCCCCAGCATTTT. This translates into CASSKQNHQPQHF.

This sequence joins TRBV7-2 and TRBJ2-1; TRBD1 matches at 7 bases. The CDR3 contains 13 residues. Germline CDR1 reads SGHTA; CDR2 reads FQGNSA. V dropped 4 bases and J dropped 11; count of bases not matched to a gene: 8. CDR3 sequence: CASSSSNRGKQFF. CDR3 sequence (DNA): TGTGCCAGCAGCTCATCAAACAGGGGAAAGCAGTTCTTC.

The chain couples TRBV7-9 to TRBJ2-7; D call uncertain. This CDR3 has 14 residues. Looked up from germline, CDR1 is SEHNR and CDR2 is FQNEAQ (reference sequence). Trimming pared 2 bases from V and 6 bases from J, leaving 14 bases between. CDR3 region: CASSLSHIASEQYF. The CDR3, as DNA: TGTGCCAGCAGCTTAAGTCACATCGCCTCCGAGCAGTACTTC.

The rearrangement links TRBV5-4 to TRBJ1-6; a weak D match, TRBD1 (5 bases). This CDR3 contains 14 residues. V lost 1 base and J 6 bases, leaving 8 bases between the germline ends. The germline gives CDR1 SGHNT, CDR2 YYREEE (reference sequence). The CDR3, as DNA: TGTGCCAGCAGCTTGTGGGGGGTTAATTCACCCCTCCACTTT. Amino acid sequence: CASSLWGVNSPLHF.

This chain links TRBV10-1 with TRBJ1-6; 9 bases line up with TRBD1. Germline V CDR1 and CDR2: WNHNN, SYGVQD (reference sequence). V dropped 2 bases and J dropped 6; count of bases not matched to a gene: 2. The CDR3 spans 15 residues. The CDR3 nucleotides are TGCGCCAGCAGTGAGGGGGACAGGGTTAATTCACCCCTCCACTTT. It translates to CASSEGDRVNSPLHF.

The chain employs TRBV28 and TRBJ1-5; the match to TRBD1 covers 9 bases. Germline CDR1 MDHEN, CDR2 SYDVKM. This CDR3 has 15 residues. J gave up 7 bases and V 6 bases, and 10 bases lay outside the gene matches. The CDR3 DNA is TGTGCCAGCAGACACCGGGACAGGGTTAGGCAGCCCCAGCATTTT. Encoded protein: CASRHRDRVRQPQHF.

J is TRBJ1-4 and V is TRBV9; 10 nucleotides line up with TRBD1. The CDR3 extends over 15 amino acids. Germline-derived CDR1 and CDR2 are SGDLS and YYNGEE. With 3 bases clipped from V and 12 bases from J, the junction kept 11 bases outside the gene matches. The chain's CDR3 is CASSALPGQGSELFF. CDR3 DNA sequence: TGTGCCAGCAGCGCCCTTCCGGGACAGGGGAGTGAACTGTTTTTT.

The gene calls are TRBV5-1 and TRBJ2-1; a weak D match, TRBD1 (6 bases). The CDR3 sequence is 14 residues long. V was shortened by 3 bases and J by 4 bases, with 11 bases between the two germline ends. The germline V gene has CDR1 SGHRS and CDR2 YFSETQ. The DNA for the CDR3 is TGCGCCAGCAGCTCAGGGGACCCTTACAATGAGCAGTTCTTC. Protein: CASSSGDPYNEQFF.